The 11 T cell receptor beta chains reported below all come from one sample, sequenced in a study of control samples from healthy donors and cancer patients. Profiling relied on immunoSEQ multiplex PCR, and the TCRdb table lists in-frame clones only, not all of them. The profile shows approximately 170,000 clones, roughly nine tenths of them singletons. Sample: blood. The receptors come from a woman between 25 and 40 years old in good health.

The gene calls are TRBV7-9 and TRBJ1-3; no definite D call. V was shortened by 1 base and J by 2 bases, with 12 bases between the two germline ends. This CDR3 spans 16 amino acids. In germline, CDR1 is SEHNR, CDR2 FQNEAQ (reference sequence). The CDR3 region is CASSLGRVLPGNTIYF. The CDR3 nucleotides are TGTGCCAGCAGCTTAGGTAGGGTGCTGCCTGGAAACACCATATATTTT.

This chain uses TRBV7-2 with TRBJ2-3, with D possibly TRBD2 on 7 matching bases. The CDR3 consists of 13 residues. CDR1 SGHTA and CDR2 FQGNSA come from the germline V gene. Trimming stripped 5 bases from V and 4 bases from J, with 10 bases between. CDR3 nucleotide sequence: TGTGCCAGCAGCGTCGGGGGGCCAGATACGCAGTATTTT. It encodes CASSVGGPDTQYF.

The rearrangement joins TRBV27 to TRBJ1-2, with 8 bases matching TRBD1. The V gene end was trimmed by 1 base and the J gene end by 3 bases; junction bases not matched to a gene: 4. The CDR3 has 15 residues. The germline CDR1 and CDR2 sequences are MNHEY and SMNVEV (reference sequence). The DNA of the CDR3 is TGTGCCAGCAGTTTATTAACAGGGGGGGACTATGGCTACACCTTC. Translation: CASSLLTGGDYGYTF.

The chain employs TRBV19 and TRBJ1-4; 8 bases align to TRBD1. V lost 2 bases and J lost 4; bases outside the gene matches: 6. Germline V lookup: CDR1 LNHDA, CDR2 SQIVND (reference sequence). CDR3 length: 16 residues. CDR3 sequence reads: CASSISWTGINEKLFF. The CDR3 coding sequence is TGTGCCAGTAGTATATCGTGGACAGGGATTAATGAAAAACTGTTTTTT.

This clone came up once. This chain uses TRBV19 with TRBJ1-2, with 7 positions matching TRBD1. The CDR3 runs 15 residues. Germline V gene lookup returns CDR1 LNHDA and CDR2 SQIVND (reference sequence). After removal of 6 bases from V and 8 bases from J, the junction contained 15 bases not matched to a gene. CDR3 amino acids: CASRGRQGGPYGYTF. The CDR3 DNA sequence: TGTGCCAGTAGAGGGCGACAGGGAGGTCCCTACGGCTACACCTTC.

The CDR3 nucleotides are TGTGCCAGTAGTATGGGCAGGGGGGTTCAAGAGACCCAGTACTTC. It yields the protein CASSMGRGVQETQYF. The chain couples TRBV19 to TRBJ2-5; possible D gene TRBD1, 7 bases. Trimming pared 3 bases from V and 2 bases from J, leaving 13 bases between. CDR3 length equals 15 residues. Per the germline V gene, CDR1 is LNHDA and CDR2 is SQIVND (reference sequence).

The chain carries TRBV11-2 and TRBJ1-1, with D possibly being TRBD1 (5 bases). V lost 5 bases to trimming and J lost 1 base, with 8 bases between them. This CDR3 comprises 13 residues. Germline loops: CDR1 SGHAT, CDR2 FQNNGV. CDR3 in amino acids: CASSGDRNTEAFF. Written as DNA, the CDR3 is TGTGCCAGCAGCGGCGACAGGAACACTGAAGCTTTCTTT.

V and J are TRBV10-3 and TRBJ2-6; 11 bases are a match to TRBD2. The V and J ends lost 8 bases and 3 bases, in that order; junction bases with no gene match: 3. Germline lookup yields CDR1 ENHRY and CDR2 SYGVKD. This CDR3 is built from 15 residues. Written as DNA, the CDR3 is TGTGCCATCGGGCTAGCGGGAGGTGGGGCCAACGTCCTGACTTTC. It codes for CAIGLAGGGANVLTF.

This rearrangement joins TRBV19 to TRBJ2-2; TRBD2 is a possible D gene (6 bases). CDR1 and CDR2 (germline): LNHDA, SQIVND (reference sequence). V was shortened by 5 bases and J by 3 bases, with 10 bases between the two germline ends. This CDR3 comprises 14 residues. CDR3 amino acids: CASSGGRDTGELFF. CDR3 nucleotide sequence: TGTGCCAGTAGTGGAGGGCGGGACACCGGGGAGCTGTTTTTT.

This clone has only one observation. This chain links TRBV25-1 with TRBJ2-4; 8 bases line up with TRBD2. The CDR3 consists of 17 residues. The ends lost 1 base at V and 1 base at J; junction bases unmatched: 6. CDR1 MGHDK and CDR2 SYGVNS come from the germline V gene. The CDR3 DNA is TGTGCCAGCAGTGAATCGGGGGGGTCGGGGGCCAAAAACATTCAGTACTTC. Amino acid sequence: CASSESGGSGAKNIQYF.

The chain employs TRBV30 and TRBJ1-4; 10 bases line up with TRBD1. From germline, CDR1 is GTSNPN and CDR2 SVGIG (reference sequence). This CDR3 spans 14 amino acids. V lost 1 base to trimming and J lost 8 bases; unmatched junction nucleotides: 4. The CDR3: CAWSDGQGGEKLFF. The CDR3 bases are TGTGCCTGGAGTGACGGACAGGGGGGCGAAAAACTGTTTTTT. The full variable domain, its missing parts supplied by reference TRBV30 and TRBJ1-4, is SQTIHQWPATLVQPVGSPLSLECTVEGTSNPNLYWYRQAAGRGLQLLFYSVGIGQISSEVPQNLSASRPQDRQFILSSKKLLLSDSGFYLCAWSDGQGGEKLFFGSGTQLSVL.